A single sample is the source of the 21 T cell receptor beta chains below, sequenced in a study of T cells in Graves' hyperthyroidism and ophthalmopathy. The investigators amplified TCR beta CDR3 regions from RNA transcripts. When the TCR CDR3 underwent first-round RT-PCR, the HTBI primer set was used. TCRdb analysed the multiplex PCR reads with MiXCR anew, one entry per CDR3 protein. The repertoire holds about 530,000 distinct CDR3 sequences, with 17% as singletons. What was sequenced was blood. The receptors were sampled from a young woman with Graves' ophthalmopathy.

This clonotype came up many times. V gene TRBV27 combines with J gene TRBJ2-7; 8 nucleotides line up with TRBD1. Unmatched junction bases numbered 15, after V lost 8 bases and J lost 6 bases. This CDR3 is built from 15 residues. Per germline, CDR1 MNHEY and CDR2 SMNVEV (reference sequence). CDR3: CASQQMDRVEGEQYF. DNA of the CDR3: TGTGCCAGCCAACAAATGGACAGGGTGGAGGGCGAGCAGTACTTC.

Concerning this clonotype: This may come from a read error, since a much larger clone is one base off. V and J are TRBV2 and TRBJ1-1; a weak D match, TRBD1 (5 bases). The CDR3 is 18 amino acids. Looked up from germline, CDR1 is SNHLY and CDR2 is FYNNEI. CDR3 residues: CVSWKGTEIYRLNTEAFF. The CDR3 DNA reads TGTGTCAGCTGGAAAGGGACGGAGATCTATCGTTTGAACACTGAAGCTTTCTTT.

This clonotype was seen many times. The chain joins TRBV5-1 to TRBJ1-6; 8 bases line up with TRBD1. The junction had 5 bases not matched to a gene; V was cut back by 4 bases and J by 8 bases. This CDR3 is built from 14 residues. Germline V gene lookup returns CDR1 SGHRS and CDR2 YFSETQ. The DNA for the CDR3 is TGCGCCAGCAGCCTCCAGGGGGCTGATTCACCCCTCCACTTT. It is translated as CASSLQGADSPLHF.

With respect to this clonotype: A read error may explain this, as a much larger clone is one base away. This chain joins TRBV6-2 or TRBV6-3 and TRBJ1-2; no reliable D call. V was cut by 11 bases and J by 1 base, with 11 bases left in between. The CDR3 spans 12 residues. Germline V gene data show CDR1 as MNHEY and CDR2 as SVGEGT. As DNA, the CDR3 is TGTGCCGGCATGGGGAATAACTATGGCTACACCTTC. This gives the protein CAGMGNNYGYTF.

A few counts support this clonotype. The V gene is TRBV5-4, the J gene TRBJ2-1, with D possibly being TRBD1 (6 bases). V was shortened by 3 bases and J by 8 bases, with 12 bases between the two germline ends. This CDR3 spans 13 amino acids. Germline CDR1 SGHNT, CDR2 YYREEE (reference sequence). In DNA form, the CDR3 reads TGTGCCAGCAGCTATCCGGGACAATATGAGCAGTTCTTC. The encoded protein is CASSYPGQYEQFF.

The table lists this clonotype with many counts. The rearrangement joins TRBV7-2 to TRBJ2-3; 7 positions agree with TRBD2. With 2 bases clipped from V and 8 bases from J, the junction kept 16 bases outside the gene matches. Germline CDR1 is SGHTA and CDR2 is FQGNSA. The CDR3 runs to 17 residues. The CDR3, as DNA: TGTGCCAGCAGCTTACCGACGGGACTACCAGAGGAAGGTACGCAGTATTTT. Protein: CASSLPTGLPEEGTQYF. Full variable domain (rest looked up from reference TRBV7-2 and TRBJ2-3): GAGVSQSPSNKVTEKGKDVELRCDPISGHTALYWYRQSLGQGLEFLIYFQGNSAPDKSGLPSDRFSAERTGGSVSTLTIQRTQQEDSAVYLCASSLPTGLPEEGTQYFGPGTRLTVL.

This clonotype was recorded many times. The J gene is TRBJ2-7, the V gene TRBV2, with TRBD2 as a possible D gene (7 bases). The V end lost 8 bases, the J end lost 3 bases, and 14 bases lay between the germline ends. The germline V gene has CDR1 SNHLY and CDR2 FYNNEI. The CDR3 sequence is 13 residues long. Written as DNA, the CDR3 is TGTGCCAGCGGGGGGGACACCGGCTACGAGCAGTACTTC. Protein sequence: CASGGDTGYEQYF.

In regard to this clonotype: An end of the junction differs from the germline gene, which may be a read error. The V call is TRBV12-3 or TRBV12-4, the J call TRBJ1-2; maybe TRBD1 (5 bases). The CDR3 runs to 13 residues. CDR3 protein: CVSSPQGNYGYTF. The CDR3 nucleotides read TGTGTCAGCAGTCCTCAGGGAAACTATGGCTACACCTTC.

Here the CDR3 reads CASSLRVKPQHF. CDR3 nucleotide sequence: TGTGCCAGCAGTTTAAGGGTAAAACCCCAGCATTTT. V usage is TRBV12-3 or TRBV12-4 and J usage is TRBJ1-5; D is undetermined. V gave up 2 bases and J gave up 10 bases, with 9 bases separating them. This CDR3 spans 12 amino acids.

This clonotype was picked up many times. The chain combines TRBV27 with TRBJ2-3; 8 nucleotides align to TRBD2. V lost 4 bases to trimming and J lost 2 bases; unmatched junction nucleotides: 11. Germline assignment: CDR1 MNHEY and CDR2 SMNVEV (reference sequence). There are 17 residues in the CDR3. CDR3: CASSSTTASGSTDTQYF. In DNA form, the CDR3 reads TGTGCCAGCAGTTCCACGACCGCTAGCGGGTCCACAGATACGCAGTATTTT.

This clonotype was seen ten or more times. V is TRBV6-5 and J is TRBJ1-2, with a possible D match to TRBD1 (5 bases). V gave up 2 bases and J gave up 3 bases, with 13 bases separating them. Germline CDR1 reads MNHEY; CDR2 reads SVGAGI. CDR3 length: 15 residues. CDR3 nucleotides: TGTGCCAGCAGTTACGTGGACAAAGCGTACTATGGCTACACCTTC. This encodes CASSYVDKAYYGYTF.

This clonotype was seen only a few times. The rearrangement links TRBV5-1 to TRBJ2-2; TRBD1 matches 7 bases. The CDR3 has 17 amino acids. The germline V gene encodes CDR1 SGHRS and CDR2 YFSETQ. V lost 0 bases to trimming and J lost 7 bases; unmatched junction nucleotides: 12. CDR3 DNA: TGCGCCAGCAGCTTGGCCCCGACAAGGGGGCAAAACGGGGAGCTGTTTTTT. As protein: CASSLAPTRGQNGELFF.

The CDR3 spells CASSSGQLTYNEQFF. The CDR3 DNA reads as TGTGCCAGCAGTTCGGGACAGCTAACCTACAATGAGCAGTTCTTC. This rearrangement joins TRBV28 to TRBJ2-1; 7 bases map to TRBD1. This CDR3 comprises 15 residues. V lost 4 bases to trimming and J lost 2 bases; unmatched junction nucleotides: 5. Germline-derived CDR1 and CDR2 are MDHEN and SYDVKM.

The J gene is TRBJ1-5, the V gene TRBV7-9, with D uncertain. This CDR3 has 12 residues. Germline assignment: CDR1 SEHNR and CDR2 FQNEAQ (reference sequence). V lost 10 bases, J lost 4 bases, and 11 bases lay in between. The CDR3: CATQDGNQPQHF. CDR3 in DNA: TGTGCCACCCAGGATGGGAATCAGCCCCAGCATTTT.

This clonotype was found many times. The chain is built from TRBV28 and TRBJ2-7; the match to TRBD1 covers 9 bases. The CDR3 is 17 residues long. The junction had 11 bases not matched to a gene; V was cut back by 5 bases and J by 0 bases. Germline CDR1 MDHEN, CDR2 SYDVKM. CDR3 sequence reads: CASSTFPGTGISYEQYF. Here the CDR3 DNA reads TGTGCCAGCAGTACGTTCCCCGGGACAGGGATCTCCTACGAGCAGTACTTC.

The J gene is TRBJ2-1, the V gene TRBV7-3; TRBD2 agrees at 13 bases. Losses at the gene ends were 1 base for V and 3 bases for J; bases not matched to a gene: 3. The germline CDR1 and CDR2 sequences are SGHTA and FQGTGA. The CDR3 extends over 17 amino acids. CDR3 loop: CASSLKTSGGGYNEQFF. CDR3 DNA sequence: TGTGCCAGCAGCTTAAAAACTAGCGGGGGGGGCTACAATGAGCAGTTCTTC.

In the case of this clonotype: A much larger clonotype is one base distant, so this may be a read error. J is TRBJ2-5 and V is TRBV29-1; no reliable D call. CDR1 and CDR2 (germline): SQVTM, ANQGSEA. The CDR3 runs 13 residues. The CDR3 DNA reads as TGCGGCACCGAAGGGCAGGCGAGCGAGACCCAGTACTTC. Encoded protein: CGTEGQASETQYF.

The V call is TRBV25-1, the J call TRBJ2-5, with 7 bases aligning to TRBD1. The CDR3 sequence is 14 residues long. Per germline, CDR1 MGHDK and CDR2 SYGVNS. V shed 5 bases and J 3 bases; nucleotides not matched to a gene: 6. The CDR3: CASSYPGQKETQYF. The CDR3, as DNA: TGTGCCAGCAGTTACCCGGGACAGAAAGAGACCCAGTACTTC.

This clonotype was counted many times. The CDR3 DNA follows: TGTGCCAGCAGTTTCCCGACGGAAAAAGCTTTCTTT. Amino acid sequence: CASSFPTEKAFF. The chain carries TRBV6-2 or TRBV6-3 and TRBJ1-1, with D unresolved. Between the trimmed V and J ends, which lost 4 bases and 9 bases, there was a span of 12 bases. The CDR3 loop spans 12 amino acids. From germline, CDR1 is MNHEY and CDR2 SVGEGT.

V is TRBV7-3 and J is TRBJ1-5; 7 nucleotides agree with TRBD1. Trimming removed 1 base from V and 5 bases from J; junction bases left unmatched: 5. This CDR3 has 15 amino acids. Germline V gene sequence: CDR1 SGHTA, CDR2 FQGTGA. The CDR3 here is CASSLKGTEHQPQHF. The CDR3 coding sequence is TGTGCCAGCAGCTTAAAAGGGACAGAACATCAGCCCCAGCATTTT.

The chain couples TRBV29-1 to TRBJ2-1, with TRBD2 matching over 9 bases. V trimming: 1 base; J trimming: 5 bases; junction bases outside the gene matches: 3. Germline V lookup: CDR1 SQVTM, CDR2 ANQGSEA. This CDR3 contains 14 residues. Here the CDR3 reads CSVEGTSENNEQFF. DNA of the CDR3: TGCAGCGTTGAAGGGACTAGCGAGAACAATGAGCAGTTCTTC.